The 12 T cell receptor beta chains below were found in one sample sequenced in a study of CD8 T cells in ankylosing spondylitis. The study, taken as a whole, reports: Characteristic, it appeared, of ankylosing spondylitis blood was a TCR beta motif of roughly eight highly homologous variants.

The antigens for these receptors are not known. TCRdb analysed the 5' RACE reads with MiXCR anew, one entry per CDR3 protein. This sample has 750,000 to 850,000 distinct CDR3 sequences, with roughly 10% found just once. Sequencing was performed on blood, either unsorted or a sorted T cell fraction (not recorded which). The source is a male donor with ankylosing spondylitis.

This sequence joins TRBV20-1 and TRBJ1-5, with a possible D match to TRBD1 (6 bases). This CDR3 has 14 residues. Germline CDR1 is DFQATT and CDR2 is SNEGSKA (reference sequence). V was pared by 4 bases and J by 0 bases, with 10 bases between. CDR3 sequence (DNA): TGCAGTGCTAAAAGGGGGACTAGCAATCAGCCCCAGCATTTT. Translation: CSAKRGTSNQPQHF.

This clonotype was counted a few times. This chain uses TRBV7-2 with TRBJ1-2, with D unclear. Between the trimmed V and J ends, which lost 4 bases and 5 bases, there was a span of 20 bases. The CDR3 contains 16 residues. In germline, CDR1 is SGHTA, CDR2 FQGNSA. The CDR3 loop reads CASSSVPAGRIYGYTF. For the CDR3, the DNA is TGTGCCAGCAGCTCGGTCCCCGCCGGAAGAATATATGGCTACACCTTC.

The V gene is TRBV6-2 or TRBV6-3, the J gene TRBJ2-5; D is perhaps TRBD2 (7 bases). V was shortened by 7 bases and J by 0 bases, with 15 bases between the two germline ends. This CDR3 has 15 amino acids. Germline-derived CDR1 and CDR2 are MNHEY and SVGEGT. CDR3 amino acids: CASTERGGYQETQYF. In DNA, the CDR3 is TGTGCCAGCACTGAACGCGGGGGCTACCAAGAGACCCAGTACTTC.

This clonotype has only one observation. This chain links TRBV11-2 with TRBJ2-7; D perhaps matches TRBD2 (5 bases). V lost 5 bases and J 4 bases, leaving 12 bases between the germline ends. Germline V gene sequence: CDR1 SGHAT, CDR2 FQNNGV. The CDR3 has 13 amino acids. CDR3 sequence reads: CASSDRRGYEQYF. The CDR3 DNA follows: TGTGCCAGCAGCGATAGGAGAGGGTACGAGCAGTACTTC.

This clonotype has a count of ten or more. V and J are TRBV30 and TRBJ2-5; D uncertain. The CDR3 is 12 residues long. V was cut by 2 bases and J by 3 bases, with 7 bases left in between. Germline loops: CDR1 GTSNPN, CDR2 SVGIG (reference sequence). CDR3 nucleotides: TGTGCCTGGAGTTGGAACGAAGAGACCCAGTACTTC. Its translation is CAWSWNEETQYF. Full variable domain (missing parts from reference TRBV30 and TRBJ2-5): SQTIHQWPATLVQPVGSPLSLECTVEGTSNPNLYWYRQAAGRGLQLLFYSVGIGQISSEVPQNLSASRPQDRQFILSSKKLLLSDSGFYLCAWSWNEETQYFGPGTRLLVL.

The chain recombines TRBV6-1 with TRBJ1-2; the D gene is possibly TRBD1 (5 bases). V lost 7 bases and J lost 2, with 14 bases in between. The CDR3 is made up of 14 amino acids. Looked up from germline, CDR1 is MNHNS and CDR2 is SASEGT. The CDR3 nucleotides are TGTGCCAGCACCTCTGGGCGGGACAACTATGGCTACACCTTC. This encodes CASTSGRDNYGYTF.

The chain uses TRBV24-1 and TRBJ2-1; 14 bases are a match to TRBD2. V shed 2 bases, J shed 7 bases, and the junction held 6 bases outside the gene matches. The CDR3 sequence is 17 residues long. CDR1 is KGHDR, CDR2 SFDVKD, per germline. The CDR3 coding sequence is TGTGCCACCAGTGATTATGGACTAGCGGGGGGCAGGAATGAGCAGTTCTTC. The encoded protein is CATSDYGLAGGRNEQFF.

This clonotype has just a few counts. This chain links TRBV10-3 with TRBJ2-5, with D possibly TRBD1 on 6 matching bases. The V gene's germline CDR1 is ENHRY and CDR2 SYGVKD. The CDR3 covers 12 residues. V was trimmed by 10 bases and J by 4 bases, leaving 13 bases between them. The CDR3 spells CATNTGLETQYF. DNA for the CDR3: TGTGCCACCAACACAGGGCTAGAGACCCAGTACTTC.

This clonotype appeared a few times. This chain joins TRBV12-3 or TRBV12-4 and TRBJ2-7; 15 bases are shared with TRBD2. The V and J ends lost 6 bases and 7 bases, in that order; junction bases with no gene match: 10. The CDR3 has 16 residues. The CDR3 region is CASSAGLAGGRREQYF. The CDR3 DNA is TGTGCCAGCAGCGCGGGACTAGCGGGAGGACGAAGGGAGCAGTACTTC.

This clonotype was recorded a few times. V gene TRBV6-1 combines with J gene TRBJ2-5; D is possibly TRBD1 (6 bases). The V gene's germline CDR1 is MNHNS and CDR2 SASEGT. The CDR3 has 13 amino acids. V dropped 7 bases and J dropped 5 bases, with 14 bases sitting between them. CDR3 region: CASNRGHGETQYF. CDR3 bases: TGTGCCAGCAATAGGGGACACGGGGAGACCCAGTACTTC.

The rearrangement uses TRBV12-3 or TRBV12-4 and TRBJ2-5; D uncertain. This CDR3 contains 14 residues. Deletions cut 6 bases from V and 5 bases from J, with 16 bases between. For the CDR3, the DNA is TGTGCCAGCAGCCGAGGACCTCGCCAGGAGACCCAGTACTTC. Translating it yields CASSRGPRQETQYF.

The rearrangement joins TRBV5-5 to TRBJ1-5; D is perhaps TRBD1 (5 bases). CDR3 size: 14 residues. Germline CDR1 and CDR2: SGHKS and YYEKEE (reference sequence). V gave up 7 bases and J gave up 0 bases, with 11 bases separating them. This CDR3 reads CASAGGGSNQPQHF. For the CDR3, the DNA is TGTGCCAGCGCCGGGGGAGGTAGCAATCAGCCCCAGCATTTT.